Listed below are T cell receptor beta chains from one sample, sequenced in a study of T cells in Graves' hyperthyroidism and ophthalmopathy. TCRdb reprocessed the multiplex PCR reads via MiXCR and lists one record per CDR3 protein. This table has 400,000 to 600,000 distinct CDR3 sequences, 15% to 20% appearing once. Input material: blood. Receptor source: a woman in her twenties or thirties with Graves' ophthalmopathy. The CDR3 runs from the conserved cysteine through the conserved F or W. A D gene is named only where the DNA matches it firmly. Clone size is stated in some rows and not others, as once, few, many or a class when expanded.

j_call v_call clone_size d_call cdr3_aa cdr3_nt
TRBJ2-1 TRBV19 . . CATMTLGNEQFF TGTGCCACGATGACGCTTGGGAATGAGCAGTTCTTC
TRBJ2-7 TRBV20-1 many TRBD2 CSARSGTGAGGEQYF TGCAGTGCTCGCTCGGGAACGGGAGCGGGAGGCGAGCAGTACTTC
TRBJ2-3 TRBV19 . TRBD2 CASSIAGGNTDTQYF TGTGCCAGTAGTATAGCGGGAGGGAACACAGATACGCAGTATTTT
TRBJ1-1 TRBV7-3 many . CASSLTEGTEAFF TGTGCCAGCAGCTTAACGGAGGGCACTGAAGCTTTCTTT
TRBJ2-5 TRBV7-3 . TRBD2 CASRQESTSGRQETQYF TGTGCCAGCCGTCAAGAGTCGACTAGCGGGAGACAAGAGACCCAGTACTTC
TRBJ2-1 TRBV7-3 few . CASTSGASNEQFF TGTGCCAGCACCTCCGGAGCCTCCAATGAGCAGTTCTTC
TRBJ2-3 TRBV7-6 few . CASSLGPRSDTRYF TGTGCCAGCAGCTTAGGACCTCGGTCAGATACGCGGTATTTT
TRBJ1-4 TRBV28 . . CASSSAGDNEKLFF TGTGCCAGCAGTTCGGCGGGGGATAATGAAAAACTGTTTTTT
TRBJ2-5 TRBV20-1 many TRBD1 CSASSQGLETQYF TGCAGTGCTTCTTCACAGGGGTTGGAGACCCAGTACTTC
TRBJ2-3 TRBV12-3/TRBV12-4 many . CASSHSSGFLTDTQYF TGTGCCAGCAGTCATAGTAGCGGATTCCTCACAGATACGCAGTATTTT
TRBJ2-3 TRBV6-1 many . CASSSAGTGTDTQYF TGTGCCAGCAGTTCGGCTGGCACTGGCACAGATACGCAGTATTTT
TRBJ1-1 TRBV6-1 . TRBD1 CASSSPDRGLDSEAFF TGTGCCAGCAGCTCTCCCGACAGGGGGCTTGACAGTGAAGCTTTCTTT
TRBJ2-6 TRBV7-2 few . CASSGRASGANVLTF TGTGCCAGCAGCGGCAGAGCTTCTGGGGCCAACGTCCTGACTTTC
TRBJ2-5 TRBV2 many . CASSYLEGTQYF TGTGCCAGCAGTTACCTCGAAGGGACCCAGTACTTC
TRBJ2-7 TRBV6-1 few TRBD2 CASSEAGPTYEQYF TGTGCCAGCAGCGAAGCGGGGCCAACCTACGAGCAGTACTTC
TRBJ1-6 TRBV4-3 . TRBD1 CASSQDPGQGDSPLHF TGCGCCAGCAGCCAAGATCCGGGACAGGGGGATTCACCCCTCCACTTT
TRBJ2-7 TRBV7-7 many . CASSLGSGPYEQYF TGTGCCAGCAGCTTAGGGTCGGGTCCGTACGAGCAGTACTTC
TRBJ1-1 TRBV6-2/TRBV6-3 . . CASSGAPGDTEAFF TGTGCCAGCAGTGGCGCTCCAGGGGACACTGAAGCTTTCTTT
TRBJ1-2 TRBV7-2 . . CASSWDNGYTF TGTGCCAGCAGCTGGGACAATGGCTACACCTTC
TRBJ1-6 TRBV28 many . CASRTAGSPLHF TGTGCCAGCCGAACGGCGGGGTCACCCCTCCACTTT
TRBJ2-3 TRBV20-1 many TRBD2 CSGVGGRAGTDTQYF TGCAGTGGAGTTGGAGGGAGGGCCGGCACAGATACGCAGTATTTT
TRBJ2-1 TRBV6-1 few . CASRTLAQLSRYNEQFF TGTGCCAGCAGGACCCTAGCACAACTTTCTCGGTACAATGAGCAGTTCTTC
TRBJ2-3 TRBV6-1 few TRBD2 CASSYNREGSDTDTQYF TGTGCCAGCAGTTATAATCGGGAGGGCTCCGACACAGATACGCAGTATTTT
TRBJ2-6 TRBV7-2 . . CASSSGLSGANVLTF TGTGCCAGCAGTTCGGGACTGTCTGGGGCCAACGTCCTGACTTTC
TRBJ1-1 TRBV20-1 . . CSASRPDTEAFF TGCAGTGCTAGCCGACCCGACACTGAAGCTTTCTTT
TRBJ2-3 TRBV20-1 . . CSALPDADTQYF TGCAGTGCTCTCCCCGATGCAGATACGCAGTATTTT
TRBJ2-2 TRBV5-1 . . CASSLIGGTGELFF TGCGCCAGCAGCTTGATCGGGGGAACCGGGGAGCTGTTTTTT
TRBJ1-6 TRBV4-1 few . CASSQLHRAGNSPLHF TGCGCCAGCAGCCAACTCCATCGGGCCGGAAATTCACCCCTCCACTTT
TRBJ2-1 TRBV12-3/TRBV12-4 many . CASSFRRNYNEQFF TGTGCCAGCAGTTTTAGACGGAACTACAATGAGCAGTTCTTC
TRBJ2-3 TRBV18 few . CASSPQTANTDTQYF TGTGCCAGCTCACCACAGACAGCCAACACAGATACGCAGTATTTT
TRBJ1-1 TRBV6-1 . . CASRTGGSTEAFF TGTGCCAGTCGGACTGGGGGTAGCACTGAAGCTTTCTTT
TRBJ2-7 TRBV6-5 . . CASSYRHYEQYF TGTGCCAGCAGTTACCGACACTACGAGCAGTACTTC
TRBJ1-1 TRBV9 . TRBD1 CASSVSGTGATEAFF TGTGCCAGCAGCGTCTCCGGGACAGGGGCCACTGAAGCTTTCTTT
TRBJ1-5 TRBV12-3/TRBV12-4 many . CASTQGTSNQPQHF TGTGCCAGCACTCAGGGGACTAGCAATCAGCCCCAGCATTTT
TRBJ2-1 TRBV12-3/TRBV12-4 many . CASRNYDPDNEQFF TGTGCCAGCAGGAATTATGACCCCGACAATGAGCAGTTCTTC
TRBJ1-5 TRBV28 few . CASSSIDQPQHF TGTGCCAGCAGTAGCATTGATCAGCCCCAGCATTTT
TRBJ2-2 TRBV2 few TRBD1 CASSNRDRGLAGELFF TGTGCCAGCAGTAACCGGGACAGGGGCTTGGCCGGGGAGCTGTTTTTT
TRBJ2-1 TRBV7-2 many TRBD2 CASSFPPGTSGGNEQFF TGTGCCAGCAGCTTCCCCCCCGGGACTAGCGGGGGCAATGAGCAGTTCTTC
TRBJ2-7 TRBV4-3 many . CASSQDEARPREQYF TGCGCCAGCAGCCAAGATGAGGCAAGACCACGGGAGCAGTACTTC
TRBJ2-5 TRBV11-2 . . CASSLVNTQETQYF TGTGCCAGCAGCTTGGTTAACACCCAAGAGACCCAGTACTTC
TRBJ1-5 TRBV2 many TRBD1 CASSEEGQLSNQPQHF TGTGCCAGCAGTGAGGAGGGACAGCTTAGCAATCAGCCCCAGCATTTT
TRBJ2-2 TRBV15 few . CATSREENTGELFF TGTGCCACCAGCAGAGAGGAGAACACCGGGGAGCTGTTTTTT
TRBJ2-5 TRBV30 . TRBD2 CALDLTSGETQYF TGTGCCCTCGATCTGACTAGCGGGGAGACCCAGTACTTC